The rows below give T cell receptor beta chains drawn from one sample of a study of cytomegalovirus exposure and HLA in healthy donors. Sequencing was performed with immunoSEQ multiplex PCR; in TCRdb, only in-frame clones are kept and a portion is missing. The sample data list 150,000 to 250,000 clones. Sequenced material: PBMCs. These receptors were taken from a boy aged 5-17 years in good health and CMV-seronegative. The CDR3 runs from the conserved cysteine through the conserved F or W. A D gene is named only where the DNA matches it firmly.

j_gene	d_gene	v_gene	CDR3aa	CDR3nt
TRBJ2-2	NA	TRBV5-1	CASRGVQVPTGELFF	TGCGCCAGCAGAGGGGTTCAGGTTCCCACCGGGGAGCTGTTTTTT
TRBJ2-5	NA	TRBV6-1	CASSESGALRQETQYF	TGTGCCAGCAGTGAAAGTGGGGCGCTCAGACAAGAGACCCAGTACTTC
TRBJ2-5	NA	TRBV5-1	CASSLERGTETQYF	TGCGCCAGCAGCTTGGAAAGGGGCACAGAGACCCAGTACTTC
TRBJ1-2	NA	TRBV5-1	CASSTQEVNYGYTF	TGCGCCAGCAGCACCCAGGAAGTTAACTATGGCTACACCTTC
TRBJ2-3	TRBD2	TRBV14	CASSQENQAGITDTQYF	TGTGCCAGCAGCCAAGAAAATCAAGCGGGGATCACAGATACGCAGTATTTT
TRBJ1-1	NA	TRBV27	CASSGGRVTEAFF	TGTGCCAGCAGCGGGGGGCGAGTAACTGAAGCTTTCTTT
TRBJ2-7	TRBD1	TRBV2	CASVPGQGNYEQYF	TGTGCCAGTGTTCCGGGACAGGGAAACTACGAGCAGTACTTC
TRBJ1-2	NA	TRBV29-1	CSVEWGGGGYTF	TGCAGCGTTGAATGGGGGGGAGGTGGCTACACCTTC
TRBJ1-5	NA	TRBV4-1	CASSQESGGSQPQHF	TGCGCCAGCAGCCAAGAATCCGGGGGATCACAGCCCCAGCATTTT
TRBJ2-1	NA	TRBV4-1	CASSQERESSYNEQFF	TGCGCCAGCAGCCAAGAGCGGGAAAGCTCCTACAATGAGCAGTTCTTC
TRBJ1-5	NA	TRBV19	CASSAGYRYQPQHF	TGTGCCAGTAGTGCTGGGTACAGGTATCAGCCCCAGCATTTT
TRBJ2-7	NA	TRBV6-6	CASRGGPYEQYF	TGTGCCAGCAGGGGAGGACCCTACGAGCAGTACTTC
TRBJ2-7	TRBD1	TRBV15	CATSRQTGVEQYF	TGTGCCACCAGCAGGCAAACAGGGGTCGAGCAGTACTTC
TRBJ1-5	TRBD1	TRBV19	CASSRPQGASNQPQHF	TGTGCCAGTAGCCGACCACAGGGGGCGAGCAATCAGCCCCAGCATTTT
TRBJ1-1	NA	TRBV7-9	CASSPPQGIMSTEAFF	TGTGCCAGCAGCCCCCCGCAGGGCATAATGTCCACTGAAGCTTTCTTT
TRBJ1-3	NA	TRBV30	CARGDWGISGNTIYF	TGTGCCCGGGGAGACTGGGGTATCTCTGGAAACACCATATATTTT
TRBJ2-2	TRBD1	TRBV7-6	CASSLPRGTGGSGELFF	TGTGCCAGCAGCCTGCCGCGAGGGACAGGGGGATCCGGGGAGCTGTTTTTT
TRBJ1-1	NA	TRBV6-1	CASSRVPPNTEAFF	TGTGCCAGCAGTCGGGTCCCGCCGAACACTGAAGCTTTCTTT
TRBJ1-1	NA	TRBV19	CASSVTVNTEAFF	TGTGCCAGTTCCGTTACAGTGAACACTGAAGCTTTCTTT
TRBJ1-4	NA	TRBV27	CASSSLTALNEKLFF	TGTGCCAGCAGTTCCCTGACAGCTCTTAATGAAAAACTGTTTTTT
TRBJ2-5	TRBD2	TRBV10-1	CASSEGTSAWETQYF	TGCGCCAGCAGTGAGGGGACTAGCGCATGGGAGACCCAGTACTTC
TRBJ1-2	NA	TRBV19	CASSIVAPSGGAVGYTF	TGTGCCAGTAGTATAGTGGCCCCCAGTGGGGGCGCGGTTGGCTACACCTTC